The 9 T cell receptor beta chains in this list originate from one sample, sequenced in a study of T-cell reconstitution after alpha-beta-depleted transplantation in children. Unique molecular identifiers tagged the TCRbeta library. One entry per CDR3 protein results from TCRdb running MiXCR on the PCR reads. The sample yields about 160,000 distinct CDR3 sequences, roughly 11% seen once. This sample comprised PBMCs, obtained before TCRalphabeta/CD19-depleted stem cell transplant. The source is a boy aged 2 to 9 with acute myeloid leukemia, due to receive a stem cell transplant.

Regarding this clonotype: A much larger clonotype is one base distant, so this may be a read error. Lacking the conserved final phenylalanine or tryptophan, this CDR3 likely reflects a read error. The rearrangement joins TRBV6-1 to TRBJ2-1; either TRBD1 or TRBD2 may fit D (5 bases each). The CDR3 totals 14 residues. V lost 6 bases, J lost 5 bases, and 14 bases lay in between. CDR1 and CDR2 (germline): MNHNS, SASEGT. The DNA for the CDR3 is TGTGCCAGCAGGACTTGGGACGGGGACAATGAGCAGTTCATC. Its translation: CASRTWDGDNEQFI.

This clonotype was recorded many times. V usage is TRBV27 and J usage is TRBJ2-3; D not certain. CDR3 size: 16 residues. Germline CDR1 reads MNHEY; CDR2 reads SMNVEV (reference sequence). V was trimmed by 3 bases and J by 2 bases, leaving 15 bases between them. The DNA for the CDR3 is TGTGCCAGCAGTTTTTCCAGCTCCATAACCACAGATACGCAGTATTTT. Its translation is CASSFSSSITTDTQYF.

This clonotype was picked up many times. The chain links TRBV3-1 to TRBJ1-2; the match to TRBD1 covers 9 bases. The CDR3 runs to 14 residues. V lost 3 bases, J lost 8 bases, and 7 bases stayed unmatched. Germline CDR1 and CDR2: LGHDT and YNNKEL (reference sequence). In DNA form, the CDR3 reads TGTGCCAGCAGCCAGGAACAGGGGGCGCGCGGCTACACCTTC. Its translation: CASSQEQGARGYTF.

This clonotype was counted at least ten times. The genes are TRBV6-5 and TRBJ1-3; D may be TRBD1 (6 bases). Germline V CDR1 and CDR2: MNHEY, SVGAGI. The CDR3 length is 16 residues. V dropped 0 bases and J dropped 4 bases, with 13 bases sitting between them. The CDR3 nucleotides read TGTGCCAGCAGTTACTCGAGTCAGGGGCCCGGAAACACCATATATTTT. The encoded protein is CASSYSSQGPGNTIYF.

The rearrangement links TRBV1 to TRBJ2-5; the table names TRBD2, a call not compared with the DNA. TRBV1 corresponds to a pseudogene. There are 16 residues in the CDR3. The CDR3 here is CTSSLLPGTRQETQYF. CDR3 sequence (DNA): TGCACCAGCAGCCTCCTACCCGGGACCAGACAAGAGACCCAGTACTTC.

This clonotype was recorded many times. The V gene is TRBV20-1, the J gene TRBJ2-1; D possibly corresponds to TRBD1 (5 bases). The CDR3 loop spans 17 amino acids. CDR1 and CDR2 (germline): DFQATT, SNEGSKA (reference sequence). The ends were cut back, 0 bases at V and 0 bases at J, with 15 bases in the middle. The CDR3 nucleotides are TGCAGTGCTAGAGATTCCGCCCGACAGAGCTCCTACAATGAGCAGTTCTTC. Residues: CSARDSARQSSYNEQFF.

This clonotype was observed many times. The gene calls are TRBV12-3 or TRBV12-4 and TRBJ1-6; 8 bases line up with TRBD1. V lost 6 bases, J lost 13 bases, and 8 bases stayed unmatched. This CDR3 is 13 amino acids long. The DNA of the CDR3 is TGTGCCAGCAGGGCCGACAGGGGTAAGCCCCTCCACTTT. It specifies CASRADRGKPLHF.

This clonotype has at least ten counts. CDR3 sequence: CASVGGPQHF. CDR3 DNA sequence: TGCGCCAGCGTCGGGGGGCCCCAGCATTTT. The genes are TRBV4-1 and TRBJ1-5; maybe TRBD1 (5 bases). This CDR3 region has 10 residues. Between the trimmed V and J ends, which lost 8 bases and 9 bases, there was a span of 8 bases. Germline V gene data show CDR1 as MGHRA and CDR2 as YSYEKL.

This clonotype appeared many times. The CDR3 bases are TGTGCCAGCAGCTTAGCGCCCGAGTTGCCTGGAGAGACCCAGTACTTC. Protein: CASSLAPELPGETQYF. The chain combines TRBV7-6 with TRBJ2-5; no firm D call. The CDR3 is 16 amino acids. CDR1 is SGHVS and CDR2 is FNYEAQ in the germline V gene. The V and J ends lost 0 bases and 4 bases respectively, with 15 bases between them.